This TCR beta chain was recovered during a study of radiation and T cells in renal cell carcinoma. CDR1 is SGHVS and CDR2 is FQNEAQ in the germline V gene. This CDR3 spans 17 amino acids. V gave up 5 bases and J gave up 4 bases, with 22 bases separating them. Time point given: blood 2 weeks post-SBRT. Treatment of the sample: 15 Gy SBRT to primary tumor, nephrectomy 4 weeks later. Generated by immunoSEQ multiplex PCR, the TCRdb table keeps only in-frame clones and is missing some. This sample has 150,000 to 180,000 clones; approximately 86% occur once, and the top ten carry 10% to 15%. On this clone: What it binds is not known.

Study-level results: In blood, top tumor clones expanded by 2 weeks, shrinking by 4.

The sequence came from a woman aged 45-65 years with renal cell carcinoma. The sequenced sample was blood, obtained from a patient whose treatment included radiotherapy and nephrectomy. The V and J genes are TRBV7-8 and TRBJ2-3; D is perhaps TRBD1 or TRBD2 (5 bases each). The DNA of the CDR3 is TGTGCCAGCAGCCTTTTGCAGGGACCGCTGGAACCAGATACGCAGTATTTT. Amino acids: CASSLLQGPLEPDTQYF.